Listed here are 15 T cell receptor beta chains from one sample, sequenced in a study of cytomegalovirus exposure and HLA in healthy donors. Primers: 60 Vbeta forward and 13 Jbeta reverse. Measured with immunoSEQ multiplex PCR; TCRdb has only the in-frame clones, and not every one. This sample contains 65,000 to 90,000 clones. Material for sequencing was PBMCs. The receptors were gathered from a middle-aged man in good health and CMV-seronegative.

This chain links TRBV19 with TRBJ2-1; 8 bases fit TRBD1. V lost 2 bases, J lost 7 bases, and 10 bases stayed unmatched. The CDR3 covers 16 residues. CDR1 and CDR2 from the germline V gene are LNHDA and SQIVND (reference sequence). The chain's CDR3 is CASSILRQGAGNEQFF. The CDR3 DNA sequence: TGTGCCAGTAGTATACTACGGCAGGGGGCAGGGAATGAGCAGTTCTTC.

The V gene is TRBV28, the J gene TRBJ1-5; 10 bases match TRBD1. The germline CDR1 and CDR2 sequences are MDHEN and SYDVKM. The J segment lost 7 bases and the V segment lost 5 bases, leaving 11 bases of the junction unmatched. This CDR3 spans 16 amino acids. The CDR3 here is CASSPTRRTGGQPQHF. CDR3 bases: TGTGCCAGCAGTCCTACCCGGAGGACAGGGGGACAGCCCCAGCATTTT. Full variable domain (rest looked up from reference TRBV28 and TRBJ1-5): DVKVTQSSRYLVKRTGEKVFLECVQDMDHENMFWYRQDPGLGLRLIYFSYDVKMKEKGDIPEGYSVSREKKERFSLILESASTNQTSMYLCASSPTRRTGGQPQHFGDGTRLSIL.

This sequence joins TRBV6-1 and TRBJ1-1; D call uncertain. The CDR3 totals 15 residues. Germline CDR1 and CDR2: MNHNS and SASEGT. V dropped 3 bases and J dropped 0 bases, with 11 bases sitting between them. The CDR3 bases are TGTGCCAGCAGTGATAAGGCGGGGTTGAACACTGAAGCTTTCTTT. It translates to CASSDKAGLNTEAFF.

The chain has TRBV27 and TRBJ2-2; 7 bases align to TRBD1. V lost 0 bases and J lost 6; bases outside the gene matches: 4. Germline values: CDR1 MNHEY, CDR2 SMNVEV (reference sequence). This CDR3 is 15 amino acids long. CDR3 residues: CASSLSSQGAGELFF. DNA for the CDR3: TGTGCCAGCAGTTTATCGTCCCAGGGGGCCGGGGAGCTGTTTTTT.

This chain uses TRBV28 with TRBJ1-4; D perhaps matches TRBD1 (6 bases). Germline CDR1 MDHEN, CDR2 SYDVKM. The CDR3 runs to 14 residues. V was shortened by 6 bases and J by 8 bases, with 16 bases between the two germline ends. This CDR3 is CASRDSRQYEKLFF. In DNA form, the CDR3 reads TGTGCCAGCAGGGACAGCCGACAATACGAAAAACTGTTTTTT.

Turning to this clone: One end of the junction fails to match germline, which may point to a read error. The chain links TRBV19 to TRBJ1-5; 7 bases are shared with TRBD1. Germline CDR1 and CDR2: LNHDA and SQIVND (reference sequence). The CDR3 is 15 amino acids. CDR3 sequence: CASTIGGARSQPQHF. The CDR3 nucleotides read TGTGCCAGTACTATAGGGGGCGCAAGGAGTCAGCCCCAGCATTTT. Filled out from reference TRBV19 and TRBJ1-5, the complete variable domain reads DGGITQSPKYLFRKEGQNVTLSCEQNLNHDAMYWYRQDPGQGLRLIYYSQIVNDFQKGDIAEGYSVSREKKESFPLTVTSAQKNPTAFYLCASTIGGARSQPQHFGDGTRLSIL.

The rearrangement uses TRBV28 and TRBJ2-7; 8 nucleotides agree with TRBD1. With 4 bases clipped from V and 3 bases from J, the junction kept 5 bases outside the gene matches. The CDR3 totals 14 residues. Looked up from germline, CDR1 is MDHEN and CDR2 is SYDVKM. CDR3 sequence (DNA): TGTGCCAGCAGTTCTCCGGACAGGGTCTACGAGCAGTACTTC. Its protein is CASSSPDRVYEQYF.

In DNA, the CDR3 is TGCGCCAGCAGCTCGGCGGGGACAGTTAAAGAGACCCAGTACTTC. Its protein is CASSSAGTVKETQYF. The V gene is TRBV5-1, the J gene TRBJ2-5; D might be TRBD1 (7 bases). The CDR3 loop spans 15 amino acids. From germline, CDR1 is SGHRS and CDR2 YFSETQ. The V gene lost 3 bases and the J gene lost 3 bases, with 15 bases spanning the gap.

The V and J genes are TRBV10-3 and TRBJ1-1, with D tentatively TRBD1 (6 bases). Germline assignment: CDR1 ENHRY and CDR2 SYGVKD. V lost 3 bases to trimming and J lost 2 bases, with 10 bases between them. The CDR3 is 14 residues long. The CDR3 sequence is CAISDRTVNTEAFF. The CDR3 bases are TGTGCCATCAGTGATCGGACAGTAAACACTGAAGCTTTCTTT.

This sequence joins TRBV11-3 and TRBJ2-7; D perhaps matches TRBD2 (7 bases). Trimming took off 5 bases at V and 5 bases at J, with 22 bases between the two ends. Looked up from germline, CDR1 is SGHNT and CDR2 is YENEEA. The CDR3 totals 16 residues. This chain's CDR3 is CASSPGGRALMNEQYF. CDR3 coding DNA: TGTGCCAGCAGCCCGGGGGGCAGGGCCCTGATGAACGAGCAGTACTTC. Full variable domain (rest looked up from reference TRBV11-3 and TRBJ2-7): EAGVVQSPRYKIIEKKQPVAFWCNPISGHNTLYWYLQNLGQGPELLIRYENEEAVDDSQLPKDRFSAERLKGVDSTLKIQPAELGDSAVYLCASSPGGRALMNEQYFGPGTRLTVT.

J is TRBJ2-3 and V is TRBV30; D is uncertain. The CDR3 length is 11 residues. Trimming took off 5 bases at V and 3 bases at J, with 6 bases between the two ends. Per germline, CDR1 GTSNPN and CDR2 SVGIG (reference sequence). This CDR3 reads CAWRATDTQYF. In DNA, the CDR3 is TGTGCCTGGCGAGCAACAGATACGCAGTATTTT.

This chain joins TRBV19 and TRBJ2-1, with 8 positions matching TRBD1. V lost 5 bases and J lost 0; bases outside the gene matches: 3. The length of the CDR3 is 15 residues. Germline V CDR1 and CDR2: LNHDA, SQIVND (reference sequence). The CDR3 nucleotides read TGTGCCAGTAGTGCCGGACAGGGCTCCTACAATGAGCAGTTCTTC. This translates into CASSAGQGSYNEQFF.

The V call is TRBV6-1, the J call TRBJ1-5; D is uncertain. Per the germline V gene, CDR1 is MNHNS and CDR2 is SASEGT. Trimming shortened V by 6 bases and J by 7 bases, and 13 bases separated the two germline ends. There are 13 residues in the CDR3. CDR3 DNA: TGTGCCAGCAGGAGCAGTAGACTGCAGCCCCAGCATTTT. This translates into CASRSSRLQPQHF.

The chain has TRBV5-6 and TRBJ2-2; 7 bases match TRBD1. Germline V gene lookup returns CDR1 SGHDT and CDR2 YYEEEE. The CDR3 loop spans 18 amino acids. The trim removed 3 bases at V and 6 bases at J, leaving 17 bases unmatched. The CDR3 spells CASSWTYRGEGVPGELFF. The CDR3 DNA is TGTGCCAGCAGCTGGACCTACAGGGGTGAGGGGGTACCCGGGGAGCTGTTTTTT.

V and J are TRBV4-2 and TRBJ1-2; D is possibly TRBD1 (5 bases). This CDR3 comprises 15 residues. The germline V gene encodes CDR1 LGHNA and CDR2 YNFKEQ. Trimming left V 2 bases short and J 8 bases short, with 18 bases between. The CDR3 loop is CASSQQTETFGGYTF. In DNA form, the CDR3 reads TGTGCCAGCAGCCAACAGACAGAAACCTTCGGGGGCTACACCTTC.